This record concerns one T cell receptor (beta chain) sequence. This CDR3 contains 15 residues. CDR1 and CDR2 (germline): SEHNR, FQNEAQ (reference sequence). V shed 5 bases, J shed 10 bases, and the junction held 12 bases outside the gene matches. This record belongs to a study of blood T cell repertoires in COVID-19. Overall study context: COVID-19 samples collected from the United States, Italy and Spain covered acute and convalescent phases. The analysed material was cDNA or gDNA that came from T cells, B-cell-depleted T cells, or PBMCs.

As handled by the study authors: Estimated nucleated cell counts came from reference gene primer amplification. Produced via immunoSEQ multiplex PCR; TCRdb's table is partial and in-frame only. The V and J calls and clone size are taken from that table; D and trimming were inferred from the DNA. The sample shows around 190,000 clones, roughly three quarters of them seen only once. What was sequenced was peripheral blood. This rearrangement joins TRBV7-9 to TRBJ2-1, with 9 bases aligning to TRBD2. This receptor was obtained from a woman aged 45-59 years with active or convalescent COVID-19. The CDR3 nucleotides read TGTGCCAGCAGCCCCGGACTAGCGCAGACCGCCGAGCAGTTCTTC. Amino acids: CASSPGLAQTAEQFF. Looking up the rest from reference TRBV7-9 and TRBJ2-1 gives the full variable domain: DTGVSQNPRHKITKRGQNVTFRCDPISEHNRLYWYRQTLGQGPEFLTYFQNEAQLEKSRLLSDRFSAERPKGSFSTLEIQRTEQGDSAMYLCASSPGLAQTAEQFFGPGTRLTVL.